The rows below give T cell receptor beta chains drawn from one sample of a study of glioma-infiltrating T cells. TCRdb redid the calling of the multiplex PCR reads with MiXCR, one entry per CDR3 protein. The profile shows roughly 100,000 distinct CDR3 sequences, less than 30% of them singletons. Sequenced input: glioma tissue, nonneoplastic brain tissue, or PBMCs (not recorded which). These receptors all come from a human donor with low-grade glioma or glioblastoma, undergoing nonglioma brain surgery, or in good health (not recorded which). CDR3s include the opening cysteine and the closing phenylalanine or tryptophan. A D gene is named only where the DNA matches it firmly. The size field is filled for only some rows; it gives once, few, many or a size class.

V	size	D	J	CDR3	DNA
TRBV12-3/TRBV12-4	few	NA	TRBJ2-2	CASSFSGLDTGELFF	TGTGCCAGCAGTTTCTCCGGGCTGGACACCGGGGAGCTGTTTTTT
TRBV7-2	many	TRBD2	TRBJ2-5	CASSLSLAGGSETQYF	TGTGCCAGCAGCTTAAGCTTAGCGGGGGGATCAGAGACCCAGTACTTC
TRBV12-3/TRBV12-4	NA	NA	TRBJ1-5	CASRKAGGTIRPQHF	TGTGCCAGCAGAAAAGCGGGGGGGACCATCCGGCCCCAGCATTTT
TRBV11-1	NA	NA	TRBJ1-2	CASSLVASSNYGYTF	TGTGCCAGCAGCTTAGTAGCCAGTTCTAACTATGGCTACACCTTC
TRBV12-3/TRBV12-4	many	NA	TRBJ1-3	CASSFRALGNTIYF	TGTGCCAGCAGTTTCCGGGCCCTTGGAAACACCATATATTTT
TRBV18	NA	TRBD1	TRBJ2-7	CASPPDDRAGNEQYF	TGTGCCAGCCCACCGGATGACAGGGCAGGAAACGAGCAGTACTTC
TRBV7-2	few	NA	TRBJ2-7	CASSPPTNTYEQYF	TGTGCCAGCAGCCCCCCGACTAACACCTACGAGCAGTACTTC
TRBV7-2	many	NA	TRBJ1-5	CASSLQGNQPQHF	TGTGCCAGCAGCCTCCAGGGGAATCAGCCCCAGCATTTT
TRBV19	NA	TRBD1	TRBJ1-4	CASSSSGTANEKLFF	TGTGCCAGTAGCTCTTCCGGGACAGCTAATGAAAAACTGTTTTTT
TRBV20-1	many	NA	TRBJ2-7	CSARAEKRRSYEQYF	TGCAGTGCTAGAGCTGAGAAACGGCGCTCCTACGAGCAGTACTTC
TRBV29-1	NA	NA	TRBJ2-7	CSVERGPGYEQYF	TGCAGCGTTGAGAGGGGCCCGGGGTACGAGCAGTACTTC
TRBV7-3	many	NA	TRBJ1-1	CASSPTAMNTEAFF	TGTGCCAGCAGCCCTACAGCCATGAACACTGAAGCTTTCTTT
TRBV7-2	NA	TRBD1	TRBJ2-1	CASSLDRGLYNEQFF	TGTGCCAGCAGCTTAGACAGGGGGCTCTACAATGAGCAGTTCTTC
TRBV4-2	NA	TRBD2	TRBJ2-3	CASSQETGGLAGGRDTQYF	TGTGCCAGCAGCCAAGAGACAGGGGGACTAGCGGGGGGGCGAGATACGCAGTATTTT
TRBV19	few	NA	TRBJ1-6	CASSFAPTITNSPLHF	TGTGCCAGTAGTTTTGCCCCAACGATAACAAATTCACCCCTCCACTTT
TRBV7-2	many	TRBD1	TRBJ2-7	CASSLRTGGLSYEQYF	TGTGCCAGCAGCTTAAGGACAGGAGGTCTATCCTACGAGCAGTACTTC
TRBV5-8	NA	TRBD1	TRBJ2-1	CASSTLKFNRDRVKNEQFF	TGTGCCAGCAGCACCCTAAAATTCAACCGGGACAGGGTGAAGAATGAGCAGTTCTTC
TRBV19	few	TRBD2	TRBJ2-1	CASRGTSRLNEQFF	TGTGCCAGTAGAGGGACTAGTCGCTTGAATGAGCAGTTCTTC
TRBV12-3/TRBV12-4	NA	TRBD2	TRBJ2-7	CASSSRGGGAYEQYF	TGTGCCAGCAGTTCCCGTGGGGGGGGAGCCTACGAGCAGTACTTC
TRBV6-1	NA	NA	TRBJ1-2	CATTDGSYGYTF	TGTGCCACCACCGACGGGAGCTATGGCTACACCTTC
TRBV7-6	NA	NA	TRBJ2-7	CASSPHPDTYEQYF	TGTGCCAGCAGCCCTCACCCGGACACCTACGAGCAGTACTTC
TRBV2	many	NA	TRBJ1-2	CASQGVSQGVNGYTF	TGTGCCAGCCAAGGGGTGTCACAAGGGGTGAATGGCTACACCTTC
TRBV25-1	many	NA	TRBJ1-2	CASSDPRASVRYTF	TGTGCCAGCAGTGACCCCCGGGCCTCCGTTCGCTACACCTTC